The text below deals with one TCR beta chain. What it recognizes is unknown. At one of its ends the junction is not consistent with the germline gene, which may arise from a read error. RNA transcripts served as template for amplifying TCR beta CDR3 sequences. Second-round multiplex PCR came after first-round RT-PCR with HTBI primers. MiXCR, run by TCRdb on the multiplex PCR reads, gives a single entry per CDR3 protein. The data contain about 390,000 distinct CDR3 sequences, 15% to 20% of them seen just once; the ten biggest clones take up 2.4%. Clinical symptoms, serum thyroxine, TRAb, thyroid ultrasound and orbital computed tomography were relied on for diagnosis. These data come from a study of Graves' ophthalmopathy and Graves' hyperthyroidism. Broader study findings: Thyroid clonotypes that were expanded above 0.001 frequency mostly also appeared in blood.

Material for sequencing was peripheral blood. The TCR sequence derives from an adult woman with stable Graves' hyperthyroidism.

CDR3 in amino acids: CASSSPMNTESFF. The CDR3 nucleotides are TGCGCCAGCAGCTCGCCAATGAACACTGAATCTTTCTTT. This chain connects TRBV5-1 to TRBJ1-1; no clear D gene. Germline V gene lookup returns CDR1 SGHRS and CDR2 YFSETQ. The CDR3 consists of 13 residues.